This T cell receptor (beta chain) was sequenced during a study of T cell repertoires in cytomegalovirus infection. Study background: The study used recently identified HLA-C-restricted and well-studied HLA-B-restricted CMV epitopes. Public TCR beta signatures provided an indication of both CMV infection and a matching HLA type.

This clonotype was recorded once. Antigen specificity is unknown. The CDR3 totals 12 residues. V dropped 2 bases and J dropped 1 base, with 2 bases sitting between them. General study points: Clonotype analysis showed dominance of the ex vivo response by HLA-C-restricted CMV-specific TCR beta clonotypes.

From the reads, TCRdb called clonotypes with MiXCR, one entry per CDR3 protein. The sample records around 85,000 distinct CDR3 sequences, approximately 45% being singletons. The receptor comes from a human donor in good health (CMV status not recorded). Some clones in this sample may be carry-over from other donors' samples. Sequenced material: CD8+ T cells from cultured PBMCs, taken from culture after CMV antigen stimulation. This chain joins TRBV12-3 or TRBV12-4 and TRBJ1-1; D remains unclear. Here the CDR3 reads CASSLTNTEAFF. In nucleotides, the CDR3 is TGTGCCAGCAGTTTAACGAACACTGAAGCTTTCTTT.